Shown below are 22 T cell receptor beta chains from a single sample sequenced in a study of blood T cell repertoires in COVID-19. Clones were read by immunoSEQ multiplex PCR, and TCRdb kept only the in-frame ones, dropping some. The table lists about 400,000 clones, 88% of them singletons. The sequencing input was PBMCs or T cells enriched from blood (not recorded which). These receptors all stem from a young woman with acute COVID-19.

This chain links TRBV19 with TRBJ2-7; 8 bases match TRBD2. The CDR3 runs 14 residues. CDR1 is LNHDA, CDR2 SQIVND, per germline (reference sequence). Germline trimming cut 5 bases from V and 4 bases from J; bases unmatched to any gene: 7. The CDR3: CASSAAGVRYEQYF. The CDR3 DNA reads as TGTGCCAGTAGTGCAGCGGGGGTCCGGTACGAGCAGTACTTC.

This sequence joins TRBV7-9 and TRBJ2-1, with 8 bases matching TRBD2. The CDR3 totals 15 residues. J lost 6 bases, V lost 3 bases, and 7 bases had no gene match. The germline CDR1 and CDR2 sequences are SEHNR and FQNEAQ (reference sequence). This CDR3 reads CASSFTLAELNEQFF. CDR3 DNA: TGTGCCAGCAGCTTTACACTAGCGGAGCTCAATGAGCAGTTCTTC.

The chain recombines TRBV19 with TRBJ1-3; a weak D match, TRBD1 (6 bases). From germline, CDR1 is LNHDA and CDR2 SQIVND (reference sequence). V dropped 10 bases and J dropped 0 bases, with 10 bases sitting between them. The CDR3 length is 13 residues. CDR3 residues: CATEGGSGNTIYF. The CDR3 bases are TGTGCCACCGAAGGGGGCTCTGGAAACACCATATATTTT.

The gene calls are TRBV6-5 and TRBJ1-5; the D is unclear. The CDR3 totals 13 residues. Trimming pared 5 bases from V and 5 bases from J, leaving 10 bases between. Per the germline V gene, CDR1 is MNHEY and CDR2 is SVGAGI. The CDR3 nucleotides are TGTGCCAGCAGTAGAGGGATGGATCAGCCCCAGCATTTT. This gives the protein CASSRGMDQPQHF.

CDR3 nucleotides: TGTGCCATTACGGACAGGGAGGGTACTGAAGCTTTCTTT. As protein: CAITDREGTEAFF. The chain has TRBV10-3 and TRBJ1-1; 8 nucleotides align to TRBD1. V was pared by 9 bases and J by 5 bases, with 8 bases of the junction left unmatched. Germline V CDR1 and CDR2: ENHRY, SYGVKD. This CDR3 comprises 13 residues.

The chain joins TRBV5-1 to TRBJ1-2, with TRBD1 matching 9 bases. The CDR3 is 18 amino acids. Germline V gene sequence: CDR1 SGHRS, CDR2 YFSETQ. J lost 6 bases, V lost 0 bases, and 15 bases had no gene match. The CDR3 DNA follows: TGCGCCAGCAGCTTGGCCGGGACAGGGATCGGCAGCGTAGATGGCTACACCTTC. This sequence encodes CASSLAGTGIGSVDGYTF.

V is TRBV7-6 and J is TRBJ2-1; 9 nucleotides line up with TRBD1. Germline CDR1 is SGHVS and CDR2 is FNYEAQ. The CDR3 is 14 amino acids. The trim removed 4 bases at V and 6 bases at J, leaving 4 bases unmatched. The CDR3 loop reads CASSSGQGSNEQFF. For the CDR3, the DNA is TGTGCCAGCAGCTCGGGACAGGGCTCCAATGAGCAGTTCTTC.

The chain combines TRBV2 with TRBJ2-2, with a weak D call TRBD1 (6 bases). The germline V gene encodes CDR1 SNHLY and CDR2 FYNNEI. V lost 5 bases and J 4 bases, leaving 14 bases between the germline ends. This CDR3 spans 15 amino acids. The CDR3 loop is CASSPQTGLTGELFF. The CDR3 region has the DNA TGTGCCAGCAGTCCCCAGACAGGACTCACCGGGGAGCTGTTTTTT.

The chain links TRBV5-1 to TRBJ1-1; possible D gene TRBD1, 5 bases. Looked up from germline, CDR1 is SGHRS and CDR2 is YFSETQ. CDR3 length equals 17 residues. V lost 0 bases and J 0 bases, leaving 15 bases between the germline ends. The CDR3 nucleotides read TGCGCCAGCAGCTTGGGTTTGTCAGGGTTCATGAACACTGAAGCTTTCTTT. It encodes CASSLGLSGFMNTEAFF.

In its sample, this clone was seen once. The chain uses TRBV30 and TRBJ1-3; the match to TRBD1 covers 7 bases. The V gene's germline CDR1 is GTSNPN and CDR2 SVGIG (reference sequence). The CDR3 spans 15 residues. Trimming cost V 0 bases and J 4 bases; bases outside gene matches: 6. The CDR3 here is CAWSVQGGHGNTIYF. The CDR3 nucleotides read TGTGCCTGGAGTGTACAAGGGGGCCACGGAAACACCATATATTTT. Together with reference TRBV30 and TRBJ1-3, the CDR3 gives the full variable domain: SQTIHQWPATLVQPVGSPLSLECTVEGTSNPNLYWYRQAAGRGLQLLFYSVGIGQISSEVPQNLSASRPQDRQFILSSKKLLLSDSGFYLCAWSVQGGHGNTIYFGEGSWLTVV.

This chain connects TRBV28 to TRBJ1-6, with D uncertain. The CDR3 extends over 16 amino acids. Trimming left V 4 bases short and J 3 bases short, with 13 bases between. The germline V gene encodes CDR1 MDHEN and CDR2 SYDVKM. As DNA, the CDR3 is TGTGCCAGCAGTTCCCTCGAGAGGAACTATAATTCACCCCTCCACTTT. Residues: CASSSLERNYNSPLHF.

This chain uses TRBV24-1 with TRBJ1-2; tentative D call: TRBD1 (5 bases). Trimming stripped 5 bases from V and 7 bases from J, with 16 bases between. Germline CDR1 KGHDR, CDR2 SFDVKD. The CDR3 is made up of 14 amino acids. CDR3 nucleotides: TGTGCCACCAGTGCCGAAGACAGTTTCGCTGGCTACACCTTC. This gives the protein CATSAEDSFAGYTF.

The chain uses TRBV18 and TRBJ1-1, with 7 bases fitting TRBD1. Germline CDR1 is KGHSH and CDR2 is LQKENI. The length of the CDR3 is 14 residues. Germline trimming cut 3 bases from V and 5 bases from J; bases unmatched to any gene: 6. The CDR3, as DNA: TGTGCCAGCTCACCTGGGCAGGGGGGTACTGAAGCTTTCTTT. Translation gives CASSPGQGGTEAFF.

V gene TRBV7-9 combines with J gene TRBJ1-1, with D perhaps matching TRBD1 (6 bases). The V and J ends lost 2 bases and 7 bases respectively, with 14 bases between them. The CDR3 spans 14 residues. CDR1 and CDR2 (germline): SEHNR, FQNEAQ (reference sequence). CDR3 sequence (DNA): TGTGCCAGCAGCTTACTTGGGGGCATCAGTGAAGCTTTCTTT. It translates to CASSLLGGISEAFF.

The chain carries TRBV29-1 and TRBJ2-5, with D possibly being TRBD1 (5 bases). This CDR3 spans 13 amino acids. V was cut by 5 bases and J by 1 base, with 11 bases left in between. Germline V lookup: CDR1 SQVTM, CDR2 ANQGSEA. In DNA form, the CDR3 reads TGCAGCGTTTCCAGACAGTCCCAAGAGACCCAGTACTTC. The encoded protein is CSVSRQSQETQYF.

CDR3 sequence: CANQRLSGFPGNTIYF. DNA for the CDR3: TGTGCCAACCAAAGACTTTCAGGGTTTCCAGGAAACACCATATATTTT. V is TRBV21-1 and J is TRBJ1-3; TRBD1, the table's D call, was not compared with the DNA. TRBV21-1 is a listed pseudogene. The CDR3 covers 16 residues.

The CDR3 nucleotides read TGTGCCAGCAGTTTAACAGGGGCTGGGACTGAAGCTTTCTTT. Translating it yields CASSLTGAGTEAFF. The V and J genes are TRBV27 and TRBJ1-1; 7 nucleotides align to TRBD1. In germline, CDR1 is MNHEY, CDR2 SMNVEV (reference sequence). The CDR3 has 14 amino acids. With 2 bases clipped from V and 5 bases from J, the junction kept 5 bases outside the gene matches.

The chain carries TRBV11-3 and TRBJ2-1; no clear D. The germline V gene encodes CDR1 SGHNT and CDR2 YENEEA. CDR3 length: 16 residues. Trimming removed 1 base at V and 4 bases at J, with 14 bases between. The CDR3 region has the DNA TGTGCCAGCAGCTTAGGAACAACTCCGGGTTACAATGAGCAGTTCTTC. It codes for CASSLGTTPGYNEQFF.

This chain links TRBV13 with TRBJ2-2, with 12 bases matching TRBD2. The CDR3 spans 17 residues. J was trimmed by 3 bases and V by 5 bases; bases with no gene match: 7. Germline CDR1 PRHDT, CDR2 FYEKMQ (reference sequence). The CDR3 nucleotides are TGTGCCAGCAGCCCCTCCGGGACTAGCGGGCACACCGGGGAGCTGTTTTTT. This translates into CASSPSGTSGHTGELFF.

This rearrangement joins TRBV4-3 to TRBJ1-2; D might be TRBD1 (5 bases). The CDR3 runs to 15 residues. Trimming stripped 1 base from V and 2 bases from J, with 11 bases between. CDR1 and CDR2 from the germline V gene are LGHNA and YSLEER. The DNA of the CDR3 is TGCGCCAGCAGCCAAGTGGCCAGGGCAAACTATGGCTACACCTTC. Its translation is CASSQVARANYGYTF.

This clone is a singleton in its sample. V is TRBV6-5 and J is TRBJ1-2; D remains ambiguous. Trimming took 9 bases from V and 4 from J, leaving 15 bases between them. Germline V gene sequence: CDR1 MNHEY, CDR2 SVGAGI. This CDR3 is 13 amino acids long. The CDR3 region has the DNA TGTGCCAGTTTGGTACAACTACTCTATGGCTACACCTTC. Its protein is CASLVQLLYGYTF.

The gene calls are TRBV6-5 and TRBJ1-5, with D perhaps TRBD1 (5 bases). Trimming removed 6 bases from V and 1 base from J, with 10 bases in between. This CDR3 is 14 amino acids long. The germline CDR1 and CDR2 sequences are MNHEY and SVGAGI. The CDR3 coding sequence is TGTGCCAGCAGGCCACGGGGGAGCAATCAGCCCCAGCATTTT. Its translation is CASRPRGSNQPQHF.